This is a list of T cell receptor beta chains from one sample in a study of T cells in localized non-small cell lung cancer. Sequenced by immunoSEQ multiplex PCR; TCRdb stores in-frame clones only, minus some. The sample carries tens of thousands of clones, approximately 86% recorded once. The sequences come from peripheral blood, collected before any cancer treatment. These receptors were taken from a man aged 18-49 years with stage I lung adenocarcinoma. Each CDR3 is given with its conserved first and last residue. The order of the fields is D gene, J gene, V gene, clone size, CDR3 protein, CDR3 DNA. A D gene is named only where the DNA matches it firmly. The size entry is marked missing in some rows and otherwise reads once, few, many or a size class.

TRBD1,TRBJ1-2,TRBV28,medium-sized,CASSLGTGNGYTF,TGTGCCAGCAGTTTAGGGACAGGGAATGGCTACACCTTC
NA,TRBJ2-5,TRBV9,NA,CASSVGIGIGLETQYF,TGTGCCAGCAGCGTAGGCATAGGGATAGGATTAGAGACCCAGTACTTC
NA,TRBJ2-3,TRBV10-3,NA,CAISEKSSLGDTQYF,TGTGCCATCAGTGAGAAGTCGAGTCTGGGAGATACGCAGTATTTT
NA,TRBJ1-1,TRBV11-2,NA,CASSLARGLNTEAFF,TGTGCCAGCAGCTTAGCACGGGGCCTGAACACTGAAGCTTTCTTT
NA,TRBJ1-5,TRBV6-5,NA,CASSYGGSNQPQHF,TGTGCCAGCAGTTACGGGGGGAGCAATCAGCCCCAGCATTTT
NA,TRBJ1-6,TRBV7-2,NA,CASSLGANSPLHF,TGTGCCAGCAGCTTAGGGGCTAATTCACCCCTCCACTTT
NA,TRBJ1-1,TRBV19,NA,CASSPGMWGGNTEAFF,TGTGCCAGTAGTCCTGGGATGTGGGGGGGCAACACTGAAGCTTTCTTT
NA,TRBJ1-5,TRBV27,once,CASTIRGGNQPQHF,TGTGCCAGCACAATACGCGGGGGCAATCAGCCCCAGCATTTT
NA,TRBJ1-2,TRBV7-9,few,CASGRGDTNYGYTF,TGTGCCAGCGGGAGGGGCGATACTAACTATGGCTACACCTTC
NA,TRBJ1-3,TRBV5-1,NA,CASSEFTGISGNTIYF,TGCGCCAGCAGCGAGTTTACAGGGATCTCTGGAAACACCATATATTTT
NA,TRBJ2-6,TRBV6-1,NA,CATSGGATSSGANVLTF,TGTGCCACCAGTGGCGGGGCTACCAGCTCTGGGGCCAACGTCCTGACTTTC
NA,TRBJ1-1,TRBV11-1,NA,CASTESNWNTEAFF,TGTGCCAGCACGGAATCTAACTGGAACACTGAAGCTTTCTTT
TRBD1,TRBJ1-5,TRBV9,NA,CASSVGQGDQPQHF,TGTGCCAGCAGCGTAGGCCAGGGGGATCAGCCCCAGCATTTT
TRBD2,TRBJ2-3,TRBV6-1,NA,CASSGTSGGADTQYF,TGTGCCAGCAGTGGGACTAGCGGGGGGGCAGATACGCAGTATTTT
NA,TRBJ2-2,TRBV6-5,few,CASRDTGPGELFF,TGTGCCAGCAGAGATACAGGTCCCGGGGAGCTGTTTTTT
TRBD1,TRBJ1-1,TRBV15,NA,CATSRDSWTGSEGAFF,TGTGCCACCAGCAGAGATTCCTGGACAGGTTCGGAGGGAGCTTTCTTT
TRBD1,TRBJ1-2,TRBV19,medium-sized,CASSPTGINYGYTF,TGTGCCAGTAGTCCGACAGGGATAAACTATGGCTACACCTTC
NA,TRBJ1-5,TRBV21-1,NA,CASSPWVWQGSPFSNQPQHF,TGTGCCAGCAGCCCCTGGGTTTGGCAGGGATCCCCTTTTAGCAATCAGCCCCAGCATTTT
NA,TRBJ1-2,TRBV7-8,NA,CASSLDLFYGYTF,TGTGCCAGCAGCTTAGATTTATTTTATGGCTACACCTTC
NA,TRBJ1-6,TRBV5-1,NA,CASSVGTPNSPLHF,TGCGCCAGCAGCGTCGGGACACCAAATTCACCCCTCCACTTT
TRBD1,TRBJ1-1,TRBV7-8,NA,CASSLTGGNTEAFF,TGTGCCAGCAGCTTGACAGGGGGAAACACTGAAGCTTTCTTT
TRBD1,TRBJ1-2,TRBV4-2,NA,CASSQELAGTGNYGYTF,TGTGCCAGCAGCCAAGAGCTGGCCGGGACAGGGAACTATGGCTACACCTTC
NA,TRBJ2-5,TRBV5-4,NA,CASQGETQYF,TGTGCCAGCCAAGGGGAGACCCAGTACTTC